Listed below are T cell receptor beta chains from one sample, sequenced in a study of STAT5B mutations in CD4+ large granular lymphocyte leukemia. This table comes from immunoSEQ multiplex PCR, and its TCRdb copy is limited to in-frame clones, with some not included. The data show approximately 27,000 clones, 65% to 90% seen once. Source material: CD4+ T cells from blood buffy coats. The receptors originated from a human donor in good health. CDR3s include the opening cysteine and the closing phenylalanine or tryptophan. The D gene is left open where the match is weak. The size of a clone is reported for some rows only, either as once, few or many, or as a class for expanded clones.

j_call: TRBJ1-1; clone_size: once; cdr3_length: 13; v_call: TRBV7-2; d_call: TRBD1; cdr3_aa: CASSWTGGTEAFF; cdr3_nt: TGTGCCAGCAGCTGGACAGGGGGCACTGAAGCTTTCTTT
j_call: TRBJ2-1; clone_size: -; cdr3_length: 19; v_call: TRBV19; d_call: TRBD2; cdr3_aa: CASSLSGRNNRERGNEQFF; cdr3_nt: TGTGCCAGTAGTCTTAGCGGGAGGAACAACAGAGAACGTGGCAATGAGCAGTTCTTC
j_call: TRBJ1-2; clone_size: -; cdr3_length: 16; v_call: TRBV5-1; d_call: -; cdr3_aa: CASSWGSGAKIYGYTF; cdr3_nt: TGCGCCAGCAGCTGGGGCTCGGGGGCGAAGATTTATGGCTACACCTTC
j_call: TRBJ1-1; clone_size: -; cdr3_length: 13; v_call: TRBV5-4; d_call: -; cdr3_aa: CASSLEVDTEAFF; cdr3_nt: TGTGCCAGCAGCTTGGAGGTAGACACTGAAGCTTTCTTT
j_call: TRBJ2-3; clone_size: -; cdr3_length: 15; v_call: TRBV2; d_call: -; cdr3_aa: CASSLSGASTDTQYF; cdr3_nt: TGTGCCAGCAGTCTTAGCGGTGCTAGCACAGATACGCAGTATTTT
j_call: TRBJ2-7; clone_size: -; cdr3_length: 18; v_call: TRBV7-5; d_call: -; cdr3_aa: CARSSEDGTGGLGYEQYF; cdr3_nt: TGTGCCAGAAGCTCCGAAGACGGAACAGGGGGGCTTGGATACGAGCAGTACTTC
j_call: TRBJ1-2; clone_size: -; cdr3_length: 12; v_call: TRBV29-1; d_call: -; cdr3_aa: CSVERGNYGYTF; cdr3_nt: TGCAGCGTTGAGAGGGGGAACTATGGCTACACCTTC
j_call: TRBJ1-2; clone_size: -; cdr3_length: 14; v_call: TRBV5-6; d_call: -; cdr3_aa: CASSPRMGGKGYTF; cdr3_nt: TGTGCCAGCAGCCCTAGGATGGGCGGGAAAGGCTACACCTTC
j_call: TRBJ1-4; clone_size: few; cdr3_length: 14; v_call: TRBV5-1; d_call: TRBD1; cdr3_aa: CASSFTGAGEKLFF; cdr3_nt: TGCGCCAGCAGCTTTACAGGGGCCGGTGAAAAACTGTTTTTT
j_call: TRBJ1-2; clone_size: few; cdr3_length: 15; v_call: TRBV19; d_call: -; cdr3_aa: CASSIGLQGRSGYTF; cdr3_nt: TGTGCCAGTAGTATAGGGTTGCAGGGACGGAGTGGCTACACCTTC
j_call: TRBJ1-4; clone_size: -; cdr3_length: 15; v_call: TRBV6-5; d_call: -; cdr3_aa: CASSWGGRANEKLFF; cdr3_nt: TGTGCCAGCAGTTGGGGGGGGAGGGCTAATGAAAAACTGTTTTTT
j_call: TRBJ2-2; clone_size: -; cdr3_length: 14; v_call: TRBV28; d_call: -; cdr3_aa: CASRPGQNTGELFF; cdr3_nt: TGTGCCAGCAGACCGGGACAGAACACCGGGGAGCTGTTTTTT
j_call: TRBJ2-1; clone_size: -; cdr3_length: 12; v_call: TRBV7-2; d_call: -; cdr3_aa: CASSLAGGEQFF; cdr3_nt: TGTGCCAGCAGCTTAGCTGGAGGCGAGCAGTTCTTC
j_call: TRBJ2-3; clone_size: once; cdr3_length: 13; v_call: TRBV30; d_call: TRBD2; cdr3_aa: CAWSRAGADTQYF; cdr3_nt: TGTGCCTGGAGTCGAGCGGGAGCAGATACGCAGTATTTT
j_call: TRBJ2-3; clone_size: -; cdr3_length: 16; v_call: TRBV28; d_call: TRBD1; cdr3_aa: CASSFPYQGAEDTQYF; cdr3_nt: TGTGCCAGCAGTTTCCCTTACCAGGGGGCAGAAGATACGCAGTATTTT
j_call: TRBJ1-5; clone_size: few; cdr3_length: 13; v_call: TRBV5-1; d_call: TRBD1; cdr3_aa: CASSLGQGGPQHF; cdr3_nt: TGCGCCAGCAGTCTGGGACAGGGAGGGCCCCAGCATTTT
j_call: TRBJ1-2; clone_size: -; cdr3_length: 15; v_call: TRBV27; d_call: -; cdr3_aa: CASRSPLFGGDGYTF; cdr3_nt: TGTGCCAGCAGATCGCCCCTCTTTGGAGGGGACGGCTACACCTTC
j_call: TRBJ1-5; clone_size: -; cdr3_length: 14; v_call: TRBV10-3; d_call: -; cdr3_aa: CAISDGGANQPQHF; cdr3_nt: TGTGCCATCAGTGACGGGGGGGCTAATCAGCCCCAGCATTTT
j_call: TRBJ1-2; clone_size: -; cdr3_length: 17; v_call: TRBV27; d_call: TRBD1; cdr3_aa: CASSASLSGQGPYGYTF; cdr3_nt: TGTGCCAGCAGTGCCTCTCTCTCCGGACAGGGCCCCTATGGCTACACCTTC
j_call: TRBJ1-1; clone_size: -; cdr3_length: 14; v_call: TRBV9; d_call: TRBD1; cdr3_aa: CASSVDQGGTEAFF; cdr3_nt: TGTGCCAGCAGCGTAGATCAGGGGGGCACTGAAGCTTTCTTT
j_call: TRBJ1-2; clone_size: -; cdr3_length: 13; v_call: TRBV7-9; d_call: TRBD1; cdr3_aa: CASSLGQGMGYTF; cdr3_nt: TGTGCCAGCAGCTTGGGACAGGGTATGGGCTACACCTTC
j_call: TRBJ2-2; clone_size: -; cdr3_length: 14; v_call: TRBV29-1; d_call: -; cdr3_aa: CSAGPGLNTGELFF; cdr3_nt: TGCAGCGCTGGCCCGGGACTGAACACCGGGGAGCTGTTTTTT
j_call: TRBJ2-3; clone_size: -; cdr3_length: 13; v_call: TRBV5-5; d_call: -; cdr3_aa: CASSLQGTDTQYF; cdr3_nt: TGTGCCAGCAGCTTGCAAGGGACAGATACGCAGTATTTT
j_call: TRBJ1-2; clone_size: few; cdr3_length: 12; v_call: TRBV12-5; d_call: -; cdr3_aa: CASGRDVDGYTF; cdr3_nt: TGTGCTAGTGGCCGGGACGTGGATGGCTACACCTTC
j_call: TRBJ2-1; clone_size: -; cdr3_length: 13; v_call: TRBV11-3; d_call: -; cdr3_aa: CASSLGRNNEQFF; cdr3_nt: TGTGCCAGCAGCTTAGGAAGGAACAATGAGCAGTTCTTC
j_call: TRBJ1-6; clone_size: once; cdr3_length: 15; v_call: TRBV4-2; d_call: -; cdr3_aa: CASSQEAGKSSPLHF; cdr3_nt: TGTGCCAGCAGCCAAGAGGCAGGGAAGAGTTCACCCCTCCACTTT
j_call: TRBJ2-2; clone_size: -; cdr3_length: 16; v_call: TRBV4-1; d_call: -; cdr3_aa: CASSQAAGWITGELFF; cdr3_nt: TGCGCCAGCAGCCAAGCCGCCGGGTGGATCACCGGGGAGCTGTTTTTT
j_call: TRBJ1-1; clone_size: -; cdr3_length: 12; v_call: TRBV6-1; d_call: -; cdr3_aa: CASSEGAFEAFF; cdr3_nt: TGTGCCAGCAGTGAAGGGGCCTTTGAAGCTTTCTTT
j_call: TRBJ1-1; clone_size: once; cdr3_length: 13; v_call: TRBV4-1; d_call: -; cdr3_aa: CASSQDYRTEAFF; cdr3_nt: TGCGCCAGCAGCCAGGATTACAGGACTGAAGCTTTCTTT
j_call: TRBJ1-5; clone_size: -; cdr3_length: 18; v_call: TRBV19; d_call: -; cdr3_aa: CASTFAAGRVLSNQPQHF; cdr3_nt: TGTGCCAGTACCTTTGCGGCAGGCAGGGTGTTGAGCAATCAGCCCCAGCATTTT
j_call: TRBJ2-1; clone_size: -; cdr3_length: 14; v_call: TRBV6-1; d_call: TRBD2; cdr3_aa: CASSPSGAYNEQFF; cdr3_nt: TGTGCCAGCAGCCCTAGCGGAGCCTACAATGAGCAGTTCTTC
j_call: TRBJ2-2; clone_size: -; cdr3_length: 19; v_call: TRBV7-9; d_call: TRBD1; cdr3_aa: CASSSPGTGSYANTGELFF; cdr3_nt: TGTGCCAGCAGCTCTCCCGGGACAGGGTCGTATGCCAACACCGGGGAGCTGTTTTTT
j_call: TRBJ1-3; clone_size: -; cdr3_length: 15; v_call: TRBV10-3; d_call: -; cdr3_aa: CAISESSGRGNTIYF; cdr3_nt: TGTGCCATCAGTGAGTCGTCCGGGAGAGGAAACACCATATATTTT
j_call: TRBJ2-7; clone_size: -; cdr3_length: 15; v_call: TRBV6-5; d_call: -; cdr3_aa: CASSSSTGGDYEQYF; cdr3_nt: TGTGCCAGCAGTTCATCGACAGGAGGGGACTACGAGCAGTACTTC
j_call: TRBJ1-1; clone_size: -; cdr3_length: 13; v_call: TRBV27; d_call: TRBD1; cdr3_aa: CASSWDRVGAAFF; cdr3_nt: TGTGCCAGCAGTTGGGACAGGGTGGGCGCAGCTTTCTTT
j_call: TRBJ2-7; clone_size: -; cdr3_length: 14; v_call: TRBV5-1; d_call: TRBD1; cdr3_aa: CASSSGQGSYEQYF; cdr3_nt: TGCGCCAGCAGCTCGGGACAGGGCTCGTACGAGCAGTACTTC
j_call: TRBJ2-2; clone_size: -; cdr3_length: 19; v_call: TRBV5-6; d_call: -; cdr3_aa: CASSLDGSLIPTNTGELFF; cdr3_nt: TGTGCCAGCAGCTTGGATGGCAGCCTGATTCCCACAAACACCGGGGAGCTGTTTTTT
j_call: TRBJ1-2; clone_size: -; cdr3_length: 17; v_call: TRBV5-1; d_call: -; cdr3_aa: CASSLPGGGRSNYGYTF; cdr3_nt: TGCGCCAGCAGCTTACCGGGCGGAGGGAGAAGCAACTATGGCTACACCTTC
j_call: TRBJ2-1; clone_size: -; cdr3_length: 14; v_call: TRBV6-1; d_call: TRBD2; cdr3_aa: CASSASGTYNEQFF; cdr3_nt: TGTGCCAGCAGCGCTAGCGGAACCTACAATGAGCAGTTCTTC
j_call: TRBJ2-7; clone_size: -; cdr3_length: 15; v_call: TRBV7-8; d_call: TRBD1; cdr3_aa: CASSLAGTGPYEQYF; cdr3_nt: TGTGCCAGCAGCTTAGCCGGGACAGGTCCCTACGAGCAGTACTTC
j_call: TRBJ2-6; clone_size: few; cdr3_length: 14; v_call: TRBV6-1; d_call: -; cdr3_aa: CASSAGSGANVLTF; cdr3_nt: TGTGCCAGCAGTGCCGGCTCTGGGGCCAACGTCCTGACTTTC
j_call: TRBJ2-2; clone_size: -; cdr3_length: 15; v_call: TRBV4-3; d_call: -; cdr3_aa: CASSQETRYTGELFF; cdr3_nt: TGCGCCAGCAGCCAAGAAACCCGGTACACCGGGGAGCTGTTTTTT
j_call: TRBJ1-2; clone_size: -; cdr3_length: 16; v_call: TRBV19; d_call: -; cdr3_aa: CASSMENLAPNYGYTF; cdr3_nt: TGTGCCAGTAGTATGGAGAATCTGGCCCCTAACTATGGCTACACCTTC
j_call: TRBJ2-7; clone_size: -; cdr3_length: 14; v_call: TRBV7-2; d_call: TRBD1; cdr3_aa: CASSFDRGHYEQYF; cdr3_nt: TGTGCCAGCAGCTTCGACAGGGGGCACTACGAGCAGTACTTC
j_call: TRBJ1-2; clone_size: few; cdr3_length: 12; v_call: TRBV14; d_call: -; cdr3_aa: CASSLAGYGYTF; cdr3_nt: TGTGCCAGCAGTCTGGCAGGCTATGGCTACACCTTC
j_call: TRBJ1-1; clone_size: -; cdr3_length: 12; v_call: TRBV28; d_call: -; cdr3_aa: CASSTPTSEAFF; cdr3_nt: TGTGCCAGCAGTACGCCGACCTCTGAAGCTTTCTTT
j_call: TRBJ1-1; clone_size: -; cdr3_length: 12; v_call: TRBV7-9; d_call: -; cdr3_aa: CASSRDLAEAFF; cdr3_nt: TGTGCCAGCAGCCGGGACCTGGCGGAAGCTTTCTTT
j_call: TRBJ2-7; clone_size: -; cdr3_length: 15; v_call: TRBV6-6; d_call: -; cdr3_aa: CASSLPGTQTYEQYF; cdr3_nt: TGTGCCAGCAGTTTACCCGGGACTCAGACCTACGAGCAGTACTTC
j_call: TRBJ1-3; clone_size: few; cdr3_length: 13; v_call: TRBV5-1; d_call: -; cdr3_aa: CASSLALGNTIYF; cdr3_nt: TGCGCCAGCAGCTTGGCCCTCGGAAACACCATATATTTT
j_call: TRBJ1-2; clone_size: few; cdr3_length: 13; v_call: TRBV15; d_call: -; cdr3_aa: CATSPHRDYGYTF; cdr3_nt: TGTGCCACCAGCCCGCACAGGGACTATGGCTACACCTTC
j_call: TRBJ2-7; clone_size: -; cdr3_length: 13; v_call: TRBV6-6; d_call: TRBD2; cdr3_aa: CASRASGSYEQYF; cdr3_nt: TGTGCCAGCAGGGCTAGCGGGAGTTACGAGCAGTACTTC
j_call: TRBJ1-1; clone_size: few; cdr3_length: 15; v_call: TRBV2; d_call: TRBD1; cdr3_aa: CASSEDRGRGTEAFF; cdr3_nt: TGTGCCAGCAGTGAGGACAGGGGGCGCGGCACTGAAGCTTTCTTT
j_call: TRBJ1-5; clone_size: few; cdr3_length: 12; v_call: TRBV7-9; d_call: -; cdr3_aa: CASSLETQPQHF; cdr3_nt: TGTGCCAGCAGCTTAGAAACTCAGCCCCAGCATTTT